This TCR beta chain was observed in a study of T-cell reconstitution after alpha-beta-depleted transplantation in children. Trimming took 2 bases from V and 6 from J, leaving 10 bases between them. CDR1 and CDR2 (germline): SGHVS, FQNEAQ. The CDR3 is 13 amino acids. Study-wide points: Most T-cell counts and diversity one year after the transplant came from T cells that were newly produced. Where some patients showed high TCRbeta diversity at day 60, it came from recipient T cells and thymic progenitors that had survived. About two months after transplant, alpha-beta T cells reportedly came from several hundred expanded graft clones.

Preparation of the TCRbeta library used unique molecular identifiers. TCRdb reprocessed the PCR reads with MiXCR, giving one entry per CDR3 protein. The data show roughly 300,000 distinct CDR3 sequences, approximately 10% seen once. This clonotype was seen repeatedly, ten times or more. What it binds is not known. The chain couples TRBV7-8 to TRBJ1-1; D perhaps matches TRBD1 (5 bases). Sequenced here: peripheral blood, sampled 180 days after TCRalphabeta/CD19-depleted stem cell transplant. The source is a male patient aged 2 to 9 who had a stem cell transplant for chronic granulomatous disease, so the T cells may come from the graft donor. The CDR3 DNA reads TGTGCCAGCAGCTTATATGGGGCAGCTGAAGCTTTCTTT. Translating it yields CASSLYGAAEAFF. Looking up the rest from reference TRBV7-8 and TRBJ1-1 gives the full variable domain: GAGVSQSPRYKVAKRGQDVALRCDPISGHVSLFWYQQALGQGPEFLTYFQNEAQLDKSGLPSDRFFAERPEGSVSTLKIQRTQQEDSAVYLCASSLYGAAEAFFGQGTRLTVV.